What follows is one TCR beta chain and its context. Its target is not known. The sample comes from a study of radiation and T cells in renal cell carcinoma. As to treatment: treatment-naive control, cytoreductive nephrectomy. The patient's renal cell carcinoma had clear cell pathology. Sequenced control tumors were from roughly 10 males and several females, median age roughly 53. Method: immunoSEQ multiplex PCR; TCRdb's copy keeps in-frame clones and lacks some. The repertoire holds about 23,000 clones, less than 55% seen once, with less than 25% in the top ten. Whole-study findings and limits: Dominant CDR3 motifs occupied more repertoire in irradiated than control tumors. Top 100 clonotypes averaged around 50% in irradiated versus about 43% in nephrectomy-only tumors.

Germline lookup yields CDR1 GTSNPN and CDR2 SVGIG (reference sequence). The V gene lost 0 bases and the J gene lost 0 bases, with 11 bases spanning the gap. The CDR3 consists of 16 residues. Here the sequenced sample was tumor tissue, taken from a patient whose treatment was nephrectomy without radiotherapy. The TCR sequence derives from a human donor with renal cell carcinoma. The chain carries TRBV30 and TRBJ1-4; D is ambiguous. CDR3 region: CAWSVGRFATNEKLFF. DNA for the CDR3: TGTGCCTGGAGTGTAGGGCGGTTTGCAACTAATGAAAAACTGTTTTTT. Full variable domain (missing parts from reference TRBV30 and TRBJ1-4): SQTIHQWPATLVQPVGSPLSLECTVEGTSNPNLYWYRQAAGRGLQLLFYSVGIGQISSEVPQNLSASRPQDRQFILSSKKLLLSDSGFYLCAWSVGRFATNEKLFFGSGTQLSVL.